This TCR delta chain was captured in a study of gammadelta T cells in human blood. General study results and limits: Polyclonal expansion of innate γδ T cells after birth appeared microbially driven.

The CDR3 has 15 amino acids. With 1 base removed from V and 2 bases from J, the gap between germline ends came to 10 bases. Germline lookup yields CDR1 GEAIGNYY and CDR2 EKD. Of note for this clone: Its antigen is still unknown. Other DNA sequences in the same sample also yield this CDR3.

TCRdb fed the RT-PCR reads to CATT. This sample yields about 830 delta-chain clones, of which 11% to 15% are seen a single time; less than 14% belongs to the top ten. The V gene is TRDV2, the J gene TRDJ2; D perhaps matches TRDD3 (6 bases). The sequenced material came from non-Vgamma9Vdelta2 gamma-delta T cells from fetal blood. The origin of this receptor is a human fetus. Written as DNA, the CDR3 is TGTGCCTGTGACACTGGGGGTCCGTTGACAGCACAACTCTTCTTT. Translation gives CACDTGGPLTAQLFF.